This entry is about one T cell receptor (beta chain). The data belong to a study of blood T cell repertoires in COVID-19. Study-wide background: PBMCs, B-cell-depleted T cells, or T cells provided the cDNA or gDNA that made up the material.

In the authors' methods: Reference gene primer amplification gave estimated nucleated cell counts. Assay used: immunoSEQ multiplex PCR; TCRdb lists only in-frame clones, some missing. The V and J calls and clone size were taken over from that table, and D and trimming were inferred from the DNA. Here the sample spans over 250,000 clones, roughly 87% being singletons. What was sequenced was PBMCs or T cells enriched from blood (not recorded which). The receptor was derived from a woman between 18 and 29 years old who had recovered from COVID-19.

CDR3 loop: CASSPRQGPGELFF. Here the CDR3 DNA reads TGTGCCAGCAGCCCCCGACAGGGGCCCGGGGAGCTGTTTTTT. The chain recombines TRBV9 with TRBJ2-2, with TRBD1 identical over 8 bases. CDR1 and CDR2 (germline): SGDLS, YYNGEE. V shed 4 bases and J 6 bases; nucleotides not matched to a gene: 5. This CDR3 comprises 14 residues.